This T cell receptor (beta chain) came from a study of control samples from healthy donors and cancer patients. Some clones are missing from TCRdb's copy, which holds only in-frame ones; the method was immunoSEQ multiplex PCR. The sample holds under 140,000 clones, roughly 90% seen once. The CDR3 is 13 amino acids. In germline, CDR1 is KGHSH, CDR2 LQKENI. V lost 5 bases, J lost 1 base, and 8 bases lay in between. Specimen: PBMCs. The TCR comes from a woman aged 55-70 years with lung cancer. This chain joins TRBV18 and TRBJ2-5, with no clear D. The CDR3 bases are TGTGCCAGCTCAATCGGGCCCCAAGAGACCCAGTACTTC. Translated: CASSIGPQETQYF.